The source of this T cell receptor beta chain is a study of T cell repertoires in cytomegalovirus infection (dated by TCRdb to between 2018 and 2021). With regard to the full study: Peptide stimulations targeted recently identified HLA-C-restricted CMV epitopes, whose presentation resists viral immunomodulation, together with well-studied HLA-B-restricted epitopes. The HLA type of each donor mattered for the analysis, because public TCR beta signatures pointed to carriage of CMV infection along with the matching HLA type.

The V end loses 4 bases and the J end loses 3 bases, and a stretch of 15 bases separates them. As encoded in the germline V gene, CDR1 is SGDLS while CDR2 is YYNGEE. The CDR3 holds 15 amino acids from the cysteine to the phenylalanine. The retained sequence is limited to the CDR3, 45 bases, with the frame set at the first base. Details on this clonotype: Its antigen specificity is not known. No quality values exist for individual bases; no much larger clone is one base distant.

This sample was sequenced with an Illumina HiSeq 1500. TCRdb's own reprocessing of the public reads used fastp at Q25 and MiXCR and kept productive beta chains. A single entry per CDR3 protein holds the most common genes and DNA from its merged rows. Counted in this sample were approximately 71,000 distinct CDR3 sequences; 20% of them appeared once. The ten largest clones represent roughly 63% of the sample. Broad study findings and their caveats: The ex vivo response was dominated by HLA-C-restricted CMV-specific TCR beta clonotypes, which also provided the single most frequent clonotype in two of eight donors. In both this cohort and an independent cohort of 352 donors, the cumulative frequency of public TCR beta family members distinguished carriers of CMV infection plus the relevant HLA type.

The treatment or condition label, as the study defines it: in vitro stimulation with specific CMV peptide epitopes to enrich CMV-specific T cells. The chain uses TRBV9 and TRBJ2-3, with the D gene not confidently named. This TCR came from a human donor in good health (CMV status not recorded). Some clones in this sample may be carry-over from other donors' samples. The sequences come from CD8+ T cells from cultured PBMCs, collected from culture after CMV antigen stimulation. The CDR3 reads CASSPPDLGTDTQYF. In nucleotides, the sequence is TGTGCCAGCAGCCCCCCTGACCTTGGGACAGATACGCAGTATTTT.